This TCR beta chain derives from a study of control samples from healthy donors and cancer patients. The table came from immunoSEQ multiplex PCR; TCRdb's copy has only in-frame clones and leaves some out. Of under 80,000 clones listed, roughly 93% were seen once; the top ten hold roughly 1.3%. Points on this clone: Other DNA sequences of this sample code for an identical CDR3.

Germline CDR1 is SGHNT and CDR2 is YENEEA. The CDR3 runs 13 residues. The V end lost 2 bases, the J end lost 4 bases, and 6 bases lay between the germline ends. The clonotype originates from a woman aged 40 to 50 with lung cancer. The rearrangement links TRBV11-3 to TRBJ2-1; D not certain. Sequenced material: PBMCs. The CDR3 spells CASSLSGYNEQFF. CDR3 coding DNA: TGTGCCAGCAGCTTATCTGGATACAATGAGCAGTTCTTC.